The 9 T cell receptor beta chains below were found in one sample sequenced in a study of T cell responses to AZD1222 COVID-19 vaccine (TCRdb year 2021). The time point label corresponds to: baseline before first vaccination. Libraries came from the immunoSEQ multiplex PCR assay. In its TCRdb copy, this immuneACCESS table keeps in-frame sequences only and misses some clones. Where compared with another copy, unresolved V genes explain less than half of these, and the others have no known cause. Within this sample are about 110,000 clones, with about 92% of them counted one time only. The leading ten clones occupy 1% to 1.5% of the sample. The sample was peripheral blood, taken on day 0 of AZD1222 vaccination. The receptors originated from an adult in good health.

V gene TRBV24-1 combines with J gene TRBJ2-2; TRBD1 matches 8 bases. Germline V lookup: CDR1 KGHDR, CDR2 SFDVKD. The J segment lost 1 base and the V segment lost 3 bases, leaving 3 bases of the junction unmatched. CDR3 length: 16 amino acids. CDR3: CATSDPGTGNTGELFF. The CDR3 bases are TGTGCCACCAGTGATCCGGGGACAGGGAACACCGGGGAGCTGTTTTTT.

V usage is TRBV28 and J usage is TRBJ1-1, with D possibly being TRBD1 (6 bases). With 6 bases removed from V and 5 bases from J, the gap between germline ends came to 16 bases. The CDR3 has 14 residues. From germline, CDR1 is MDHEN and CDR2 SYDVKM. As DNA, the CDR3 is TGTGCCAGCAGCTTGTCGGGGAGGGGGACTGAAGCTTTCTTT. Translation gives CASSLSGRGTEAFF. The complete variable domain, with remaining parts taken from reference TRBV28 and TRBJ1-1, reads DVKVTQSSRYLVKRTGEKVFLECVQDMDHENMFWYRQDPGLGLRLIYFSYDVKMKEKGDIPEGYSVSREKKERFSLILESASTNQTSMYLCASSLSGRGTEAFFGQGTRLTVV.

V and J are TRBV6-1 and TRBJ2-1; no clear D. There are 17 residues in the CDR3. Trimming removed 1 base from V and 5 bases from J, with 18 bases in between. Germline assignment: CDR1 MNHNS and CDR2 SASEGT. For the CDR3, the DNA is TGTGCCAGCAGTGAAGAGATTTGGGATCCTGGGGACAATGAGCAGTTCTTC. Its protein is CASSEEIWDPGDNEQFF.

The J gene is TRBJ1-5, the V gene TRBV3-1 (or the pseudogene TRBV3-2); D is uncertain. The V gene's germline CDR1 is LGHDT and CDR2 YNNKEL (reference sequence). Deletions cut 0 bases from V and 3 bases from J, with 9 bases between. The CDR3 extends over 15 amino acids. CDR3 sequence reads: CASSQDTRHNQPQHF. As DNA, the CDR3 is TGTGCCAGCAGCCAAGATACCAGACACAATCAGCCCCAGCATTTT.

The chain is built from TRBV6-9 and TRBJ1-5, with 10 bases that match TRBD1. Trimming took 5 bases from V and 2 from J; bases not matched to a gene: 12. This CDR3 region has 18 residues. The V gene's germline CDR1 is MNHGY and CDR2 SVAAGI. CDR3 in amino acids: CASSPRRDGQGGNQPQHF. The DNA of the CDR3 is TGTGCCAGCAGTCCAAGACGTGACGGACAGGGGGGCAATCAGCCCCAGCATTTT.

The rearrangement uses TRBV27 and TRBJ2-1; 13 bases map to TRBD2. Germline CDR1 is MNHEY and CDR2 is SMNVEV (reference sequence). CDR3 length: 14 amino acids. With 5 bases clipped from V and 13 bases from J, the junction kept 8 bases outside the gene matches. For the CDR3, the DNA is TGTGCCAGCAGTCGGACTAGCGGGGGCTTGTTTCAGTTCTTC. Translating it yields CASSRTSGGLFQFF.

The V and J genes are TRBV5-4 and TRBJ2-7; 8 positions agree with TRBD1. Germline V CDR1 and CDR2: SGHNT, YYREEE (reference sequence). Trimming removed 2 bases from V and 3 bases from J; junction bases left unmatched: 4. The CDR3 spans 14 residues. CDR3 bases: TGTGCCAGCAGCTTACCCGACAGGGGCTACGAGCAGTACTTC. Protein: CASSLPDRGYEQYF.

The chain has TRBV28 and TRBJ1-2; D unclear. Trimming cost V 10 bases and J 4 bases, with 7 bases left between them. Germline lookup yields CDR1 MDHEN and CDR2 SYDVKM. The CDR3 is made up of 10 amino acids. The DNA for the CDR3 is TGTGCCACCCTGGGCTATGGCTACACCTTC. Translating gives CATLGYGYTF.

The chain is built from TRBV9 and TRBJ1-2; D not certain. The length of the CDR3 is 13 residues. Germline V lookup: CDR1 SGDLS, CDR2 YYNGEE. V lost 0 bases and J lost 7, with 10 bases in between. This CDR3 reads CASSVGAAGGYTF. The DNA for the CDR3 is TGTGCCAGCAGCGTAGGGGCAGCCGGTGGCTACACCTTC.